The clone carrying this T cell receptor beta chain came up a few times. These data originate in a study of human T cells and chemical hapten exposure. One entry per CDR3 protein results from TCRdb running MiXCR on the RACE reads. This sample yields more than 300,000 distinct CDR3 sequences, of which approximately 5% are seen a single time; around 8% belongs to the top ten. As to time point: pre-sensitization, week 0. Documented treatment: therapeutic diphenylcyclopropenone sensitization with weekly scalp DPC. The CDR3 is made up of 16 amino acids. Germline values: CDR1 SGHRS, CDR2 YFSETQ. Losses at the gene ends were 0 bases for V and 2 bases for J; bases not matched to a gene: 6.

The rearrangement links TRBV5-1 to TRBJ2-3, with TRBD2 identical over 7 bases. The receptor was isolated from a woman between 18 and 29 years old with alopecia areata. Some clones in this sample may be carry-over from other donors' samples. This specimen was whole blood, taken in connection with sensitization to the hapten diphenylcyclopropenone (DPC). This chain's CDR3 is CASSLGLAANTDTQYF. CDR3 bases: TGCGCCAGCAGCTTGGGGCTAGCGGCTAACACAGATACGCAGTATTTT.